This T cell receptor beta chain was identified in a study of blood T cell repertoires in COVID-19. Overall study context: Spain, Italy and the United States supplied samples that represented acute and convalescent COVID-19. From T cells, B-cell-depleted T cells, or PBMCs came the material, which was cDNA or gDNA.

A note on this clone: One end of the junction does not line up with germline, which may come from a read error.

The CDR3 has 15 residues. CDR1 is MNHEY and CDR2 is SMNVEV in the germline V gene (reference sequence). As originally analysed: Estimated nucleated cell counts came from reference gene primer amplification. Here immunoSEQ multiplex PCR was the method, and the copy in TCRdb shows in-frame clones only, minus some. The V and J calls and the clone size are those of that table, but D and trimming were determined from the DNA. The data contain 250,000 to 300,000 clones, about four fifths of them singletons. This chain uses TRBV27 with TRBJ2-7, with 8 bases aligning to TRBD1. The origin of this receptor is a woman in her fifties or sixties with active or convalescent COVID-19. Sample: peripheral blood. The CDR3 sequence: CASSLSIAGGYEQYF. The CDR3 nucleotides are TGTGCCAGCAGTTTATCGATTGCAGGGGGCTACGAACAGTACTTC.